The following is a T cell receptor beta chain sequence with its context. Its cognate antigen is unknown. The sample comes from a study of CD8+ T cells in alopecia areata. At the level of the study: Severity of treated patients was scored by affected scalp percentage.

As for treatment: oral pan-JAK inhibitor, 5-10 mg twice daily. CDR3 length: 12 residues. V shed 3 bases and J shed 8 bases, with 10 bases lying between them. Germline V gives CDR1 SGHAT, CDR2 FQNNGV. cDNA reverse transcribed from extracted RNA served as the sequencing template. TCRdb's copy holds only in-frame clones and misses some; the assay was immunoSEQ multiplex PCR. The sample shows under 150,000 clones, about four fifths of them seen only once. Study outcomes and limitations: Tissue-resident alphabeta T cells belonging to normal skin likewise get sequenced within scalp specimens. Scalp clonality and expanded CD8+ clones among the top 100 fell significantly with tofacitinib.

The chain employs TRBV11-2 and TRBJ1-2; no firm D call. The source of this sequence is a human donor with alopecia areata. The input for sequencing was CD8+ T cells sorted from blood, taken at week 4, from a patient treated with tofacitinib. The CDR3 bases are TGTGCCAGCAGCTTGGGGAATCGGGGCTACACCTTC. Its protein is CASSLGNRGYTF.